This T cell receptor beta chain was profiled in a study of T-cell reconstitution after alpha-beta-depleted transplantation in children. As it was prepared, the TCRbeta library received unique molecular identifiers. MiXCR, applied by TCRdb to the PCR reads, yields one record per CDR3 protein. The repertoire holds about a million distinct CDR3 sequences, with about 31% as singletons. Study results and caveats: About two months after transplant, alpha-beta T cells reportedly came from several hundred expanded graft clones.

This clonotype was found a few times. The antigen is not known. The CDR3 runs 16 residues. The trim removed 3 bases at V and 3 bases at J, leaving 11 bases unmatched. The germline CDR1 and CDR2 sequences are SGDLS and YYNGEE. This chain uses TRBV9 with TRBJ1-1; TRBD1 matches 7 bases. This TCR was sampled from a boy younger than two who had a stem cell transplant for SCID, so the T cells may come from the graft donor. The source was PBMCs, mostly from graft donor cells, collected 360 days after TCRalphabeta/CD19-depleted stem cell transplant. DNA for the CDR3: TGTGCCAGCAGCGGTGGTTACAGGGGCGCCGACACTGAAGCTTTCTTT. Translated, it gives CASSGGYRGADTEAFF.